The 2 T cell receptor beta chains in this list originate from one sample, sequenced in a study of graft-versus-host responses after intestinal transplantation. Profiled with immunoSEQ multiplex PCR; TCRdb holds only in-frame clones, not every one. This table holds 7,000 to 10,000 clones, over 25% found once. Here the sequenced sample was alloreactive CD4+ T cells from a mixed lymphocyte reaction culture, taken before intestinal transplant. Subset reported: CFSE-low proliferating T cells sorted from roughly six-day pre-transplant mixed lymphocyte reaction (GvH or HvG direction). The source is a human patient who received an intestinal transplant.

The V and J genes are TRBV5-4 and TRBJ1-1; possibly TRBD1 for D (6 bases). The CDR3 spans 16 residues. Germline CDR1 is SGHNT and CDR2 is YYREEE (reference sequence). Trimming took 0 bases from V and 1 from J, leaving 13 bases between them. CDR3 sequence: CASSLEGGARNTEAFF. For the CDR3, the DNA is TGTGCCAGCAGCTTGGAAGGGGGGGCGCGGAACACTGAAGCTTTCTTT.

The CDR3 is CASSGTGNTGELFF. For the CDR3, the DNA is TGTGCCAGTAGTGGGACAGGGAACACCGGGGAGCTGTTTTTT. The chain couples TRBV19 to TRBJ2-2; 8 positions match TRBD1. V shed 5 bases and J 1 base; nucleotides not matched to a gene: 0. Germline V gives CDR1 LNHDA, CDR2 SQIVND (reference sequence). The CDR3 has 14 amino acids.